This passage covers 13 T cell receptor beta chains from one sample sequenced in a study of beta chain features in type 1 diabetes. The whole isolated RNA underwent reverse transcription, so sequencing captured expressed TCRB transcripts. Assay used: immunoSEQ multiplex PCR; TCRdb lists only in-frame clones, some missing. This table holds some 350,000 clones, roughly 12% found once. No antigens are known for them. Study findings and constraints: All four CD4+ subsets of Type 1 diabetes patients contained TCRB CDR3s that were moderately but significantly shorter.

Sequencing input: naive CD4+ T cells from blood. These receptors all come from a woman younger than 30 with type 1 diabetes.

The rearrangement joins TRBV2 to TRBJ1-5, with a weak D call TRBD1 (6 bases). Germline CDR1 SNHLY, CDR2 FYNNEI. This CDR3 contains 13 residues. V was shortened by 7 bases and J by 9 bases, with 16 bases between the two germline ends. DNA for the CDR3: TGTGCCAGCAAGAGCCAGGGGAGTGGGCCCCAGCATTTT. It is translated as CASKSQGSGPQHF.

Here the CDR3 reads CASRTGGVGTEAFF. DNA of the CDR3: TGCGCCAGCAGGACAGGGGGCGTGGGGACTGAAGCTTTCTTT. The chain couples TRBV5-1 to TRBJ1-1; TRBD1 matches 10 bases. Trimming removed 5 bases from V and 5 bases from J; junction bases left unmatched: 6. The CDR3 covers 14 residues. Germline V CDR1 and CDR2: SGHRS, YFSETQ.

This clone came up a few times. The CDR3 reads CASSERTSGPAGELFF. The CDR3 DNA reads TGTGCCAGCAGCGAAAGGACTAGCGGGCCTGCCGGGGAGCTGTTTTTT. This chain links TRBV9 with TRBJ2-2; 11 nucleotides line up with TRBD2. The V segment lost 3 bases and the J segment 6 bases; nucleotides outside the gene matches: 7. Per the germline V gene, CDR1 is SGDLS and CDR2 is YYNGEE. The CDR3 has 16 amino acids.

This clone came up a few times. J is TRBJ2-3 and V is TRBV5-5, with 7 nucleotides matching TRBD1. Germline CDR1 is SGHKS and CDR2 is YYEKEE (reference sequence). V shed 4 bases, J shed 0 bases, and the junction held 2 bases outside the gene matches. The CDR3 runs 14 residues. The CDR3 DNA reads TGTGCCAGCAGCCGACAGGGAAGCACAGATACGCAGTATTTT. It translates to CASSRQGSTDTQYF.

This clone was found a few times. The chain carries TRBV29-1 and TRBJ1-1, with a possible D match to TRBD1 (6 bases). The CDR3 is made up of 11 amino acids. Between the trimmed V and J ends, which lost 2 bases and 10 bases, there was a span of 11 bases. The germline CDR1 and CDR2 sequences are SQVTM and ANQGSEA. CDR3 amino acids: CSVERGQGAFF. The DNA of the CDR3 is TGCAGCGTTGAAAGGGGACAAGGAGCTTTCTTT.

In its sample, this clone was seen a few times. The chain has TRBV10-3 and TRBJ2-7; D is possibly TRBD2 (6 bases). CDR3 length equals 12 residues. Germline V CDR1 and CDR2: ENHRY, SYGVKD. V lost 3 bases and J lost 6, with 9 bases in between. DNA of the CDR3: TGTGCCATCAGTGAATCGGGGGTCGAGCAGTACTTC. It is translated as CAISESGVEQYF.

This clone was counted between two and nine times. The chain has TRBV6-5 and TRBJ2-1; TRBD2 matches at 8 bases. CDR1 and CDR2 from the germline V gene are MNHEY and SVGAGI. The CDR3 runs to 14 residues. V was clipped by 8 bases and J by 4 bases; unmatched bases: 7. Here the CDR3 DNA reads TGTGCCAGCGGGGTAATAGCGGGATACAATGAGCAGTTCTTC. This codes for CASGVIAGYNEQFF.

The chain combines TRBV29-1 with TRBJ2-3; TRBD1 matches at 9 bases. Trimming took 7 bases from V and 7 from J; bases not matched to a gene: 12. The CDR3 contains 14 residues. Per the germline V gene, CDR1 is SQVTM and CDR2 is ANQGSEA. CDR3 residues: CSAPDRGPTYTQYF. CDR3 coding DNA: TGCAGCGCTCCGGACAGGGGCCCGACTTATACGCAGTATTTT.

V usage is TRBV30 and J usage is TRBJ2-2; tentative D call: TRBD2 (6 bases). Germline loops: CDR1 GTSNPN, CDR2 SVGIG (reference sequence). CDR3 size: 18 residues. V was pared by 0 bases and J by 7 bases, with 24 bases between. CDR3 protein: CAWSVRRSGPPQVGELFF. CDR3 DNA: TGTGCCTGGAGTGTAAGAAGGAGCGGGCCGCCCCAAGTCGGGGAGCTGTTTTTT.

The V gene is TRBV27, the J gene TRBJ2-1, with 7 bases that match TRBD2. The CDR3 contains 15 residues. In germline, CDR1 is MNHEY, CDR2 SMNVEV (reference sequence). Trimming removed 2 bases from V and 5 bases from J; junction bases left unmatched: 6. This CDR3 is CASSLRLAANNEQFF. The CDR3 nucleotides read TGTGCCAGCAGTTTAAGGCTAGCGGCCAACAATGAGCAGTTCTTC.

The chain uses TRBV2 and TRBJ1-1; no firm D call. Trimming stripped 7 bases from V and 0 bases from J, with 9 bases between. Germline V gene data show CDR1 as SNHLY and CDR2 as FYNNEI. The CDR3 length is 13 residues. The CDR3 DNA sequence: TGTGCCAGCATGCGGCAACTGAACACTGAAGCTTTCTTT. Translating it yields CASMRQLNTEAFF.

This clone has a handful of counts. The chain uses TRBV7-2 and TRBJ2-3, with TRBD1 matching 10 bases. The CDR3 runs to 17 residues. CDR1 and CDR2 (germline): SGHTA, FQGNSA. V gave up 2 bases and J gave up 4 bases; unmatched junction bases: 9. CDR3 DNA sequence: TGTGCCAGCAGCTTATGGGGACCGGGACAGGGGTCAGATACGCAGTATTTT. The encoded protein is CASSLWGPGQGSDTQYF.

This clone was seen only a few times. The V call is TRBV2, the J call TRBJ2-1, with TRBD2 identical over 7 bases. V shed 3 bases and J 0 bases; nucleotides not matched to a gene: 2. The germline V gene encodes CDR1 SNHLY and CDR2 FYNNEI. This CDR3 is built from 15 residues. In nucleotides, the CDR3 is TGTGCCAGCAGTGATCGCGGGAGCTCCTACAATGAGCAGTTCTTC. It codes for CASSDRGSSYNEQFF.